These 32 T cell receptor beta chains share one sample of origin, sequenced in a study of T cell changes during pregnancy in multiple sclerosis. The repertoire was sequenced with immunoSEQ multiplex PCR; TCRdb's copy has only in-frame clones and lacks some. Of around 52,000 clones listed, under 95% are singletons. The sample consisted of CD4+ T cells from peripheral blood mononuclear cells, taken in the second trimester of pregnancy. These receptors all come from a female donor with multiple sclerosis, enrolled in a pregnancy study.

This chain links TRBV28 with TRBJ1-1; D possibly corresponds to TRBD1 (5 bases). V lost 6 bases and J lost 6, with 20 bases in between. The CDR3 sequence is 15 residues long. Germline V CDR1 and CDR2: MDHEN, SYDVKM. The CDR3 DNA reads TGTGCCAGCAGCTCCCTGGGGGGGGGATCGGCTGAAGCTTTCTTT. The encoded protein is CASSSLGGGSAEAFF.

This sequence joins TRBV21-1 and TRBJ2-1; no check of the table's D call, TRBD2, against the DNA was made. TRBV21-1 is termed a pseudogene. The CDR3 length is 19 residues. The DNA of the CDR3 is TGTGCCAGCAGCAAAGGACCCGGGACTAGTTCCCCATATGACAATGAGCAGTTCTTC. Translation: CASSKGPGTSSPYDNEQFF.

This chain uses TRBV27 with TRBJ2-1, with D possibly matching TRBD2 (6 bases). The CDR3 has 15 amino acids. Germline V gene lookup returns CDR1 MNHEY and CDR2 SMNVEV (reference sequence). The germline V and J ends were trimmed by 6 bases and 10 bases, with 22 bases remaining between them. The CDR3 region is CASRLRDSYGPEQFF. In DNA form, the CDR3 reads TGTGCCAGCAGGCTCCGGGACTCATACGGGCCCGAGCAGTTCTTC.

V gene TRBV6-5 combines with J gene TRBJ1-5, with a weak D call TRBD1 (5 bases). This CDR3 is 13 amino acids long. V was cut by 2 bases and J by 7 bases, with 9 bases left in between. Germline loops: CDR1 MNHEY, CDR2 SVGAGI. CDR3 in amino acids: CASSYGPGQPQHF. In DNA, the CDR3 is TGTGCCAGCAGTTACGGGCCAGGGCAGCCCCAGCATTTT.

The V gene is TRBV6-5, the J gene TRBJ1-4, with D possibly being TRBD1 (6 bases). The CDR3 contains 15 residues. Germline values: CDR1 MNHEY, CDR2 SVGAGI. V was cut by 6 bases and J by 5 bases, with 16 bases left in between. The CDR3 DNA follows: TGTGCCAGCAGGCCCACAGGGACAAGGAATGAAAAACTGTTTTTT. This translates into CASRPTGTRNEKLFF.

This chain joins TRBV6-1 and TRBJ1-5; 10 nucleotides align to TRBD1. Unmatched junction bases numbered 8, after V lost 2 bases and J lost 4 bases. Germline V gene lookup returns CDR1 MNHNS and CDR2 SASEGT. The CDR3 is 17 amino acids. CDR3 DNA: TGTGCCAGCAGTGAACGGGACAGGGGTGCTAGGAATCAGCCCCAGCATTTT. Its translation: CASSERDRGARNQPQHF.

This clone came up once. V and J are TRBV18 and TRBJ1-3, with D possibly being TRBD1 (6 bases). Germline lookup yields CDR1 KGHSH and CDR2 LQKENI. The CDR3 is 16 residues long. The V gene lost 3 bases and the J gene lost 0 bases, with 12 bases spanning the gap. In nucleotides, the CDR3 is TGTGCCAGCTCACCCGGGACACCGAACTCTGGAAACACCATATATTTT. Protein product: CASSPGTPNSGNTIYF.

V usage is TRBV30 and J usage is TRBJ1-1, with a possible D match to TRBD1 (5 bases). V lost 4 bases and J 7 bases, leaving 22 bases between the germline ends. The germline CDR1 and CDR2 sequences are GTSNPN and SVGIG (reference sequence). The CDR3 length is 15 residues. The CDR3 loop is CAWTLRGMGKVEAFF. DNA for the CDR3: TGTGCCTGGACCTTACGGGGGATGGGGAAAGTTGAAGCTTTCTTT. Drawing the rest from reference TRBV30 and TRBJ1-1, the complete variable domain is SQTIHQWPATLVQPVGSPLSLECTVEGTSNPNLYWYRQAAGRGLQLLFYSVGIGQISSEVPQNLSASRPQDRQFILSSKKLLLSDSGFYLCAWTLRGMGKVEAFFGQGTRLTVV.

The rearrangement links TRBV5-1 to TRBJ1-6, with a weak D call TRBD1 (6 bases). The CDR3 covers 15 residues. Germline CDR1 is SGHRS and CDR2 is YFSETQ. V dropped 4 bases and J dropped 10 bases, with 18 bases sitting between them. Here the CDR3 reads CASSDGPGDGSPLHF. In nucleotides, the CDR3 is TGCGCCAGCAGCGATGGACCAGGGGATGGGTCACCCCTCCACTTT. Filled out from reference TRBV5-1 and TRBJ1-6, the complete variable domain reads KAGVTQTPRYLIKTRGQQVTLSCSPISGHRSVSWYQQTPGQGLQFLFEYFSETQRNKGNFPGRFSGRQFSNSRSEMNVSTLELGDSALYLCASSDGPGDGSPLHFGNGTRLTVT.

J is TRBJ1-2 and V is TRBV6-5; 9 bases agree with TRBD1. Losses at the gene ends were 6 bases for V and 2 bases for J; bases not matched to a gene: 1. The germline CDR1 and CDR2 sequences are MNHEY and SVGAGI. The CDR3 length is 13 residues. The CDR3 nucleotides read TGTGCCAGCAGAACAGGGGGCAACTATGGCTACACCTTC. Translating gives CASRTGGNYGYTF.

The V call is TRBV18, the J call TRBJ2-2, with D possibly matching TRBD2 (6 bases). Trimming cost V 2 bases and J 0 bases, with 13 bases left between them. CDR3 length equals 17 residues. The germline V gene encodes CDR1 KGHSH and CDR2 LQKENI. The CDR3 loop reads CASSPWGVGANTGELFF. The CDR3 DNA sequence: TGTGCCAGCTCACCATGGGGGGTCGGAGCGAACACCGGGGAGCTGTTTTTT.

The chain uses TRBV7-3 and TRBJ1-2; perhaps TRBD1 as D (6 bases). This CDR3 region has 14 residues. V dropped 5 bases and J dropped 6 bases, with 16 bases sitting between them. Germline CDR1 SGHTA, CDR2 FQGTGA. The CDR3 here is CASSLIGGENGYTF. As DNA, the CDR3 is TGTGCCAGCAGCCTAATTGGGGGCGAGAATGGCTACACCTTC.

The V and J genes are TRBV19 and TRBJ2-3; D is unclear. Germline values: CDR1 LNHDA, CDR2 SQIVND (reference sequence). This CDR3 has 16 residues. V was clipped by 7 bases and J by 2 bases, with 19 bases between them. The CDR3 bases are TGTGCCAGTAAGGCACAGCAGGATTCTGACACAGATACGCAGTATTTT. Its protein product is CASKAQQDSDTDTQYF. Variable domain in full (rest from reference TRBV19 and TRBJ2-3): DGGITQSPKYLFRKEGQNVTLSCEQNLNHDAMYWYRQDPGQGLRLIYYSQIVNDFQKGDIAEGYSVSREKKESFPLTVTSAQKNPTAFYLCASKAQQDSDTDTQYFGPGTRLTVL.

V gene TRBV28 combines with J gene TRBJ2-7; TRBD1 matches at 7 bases. The J segment lost 5 bases and the V segment lost 5 bases, leaving 6 bases of the junction unmatched. The germline gives CDR1 MDHEN, CDR2 SYDVKM. This CDR3 is built from 13 residues. CDR3 amino acids: CASSVNRGNEQYF. Written as DNA, the CDR3 is TGTGCCAGCAGTGTAAACAGGGGAAACGAGCAGTACTTC.

The J gene is TRBJ1-4, the V gene TRBV4-1; D possibly corresponds to TRBD1 (6 bases). Germline V gene lookup returns CDR1 MGHRA and CDR2 YSYEKL. V lost 4 bases to trimming and J lost 5 bases, with 11 bases between them. This CDR3 region has 14 residues. Here the CDR3 reads CASSRGQTNEKLFF. CDR3 nucleotides: TGCGCCAGCAGCCGTGGACAGACAAATGAAAAACTGTTTTTT.

The CDR3 DNA follows: TGTGCCAGTAGTGCCTCCGGGACAGGGCTTGTCTACAATGAGCAGTTCTTC. Protein: CASSASGTGLVYNEQFF. The chain uses TRBV19 and TRBJ2-1, with 9 bases aligning to TRBD1. Germline trimming cut 5 bases from V and 3 bases from J; bases unmatched to any gene: 11. Germline-derived CDR1 and CDR2 are LNHDA and SQIVND (reference sequence). The CDR3 spans 17 residues.

The rearrangement joins TRBV19 to TRBJ2-2; 8 positions agree with TRBD1. The CDR3 sequence is 15 residues long. Germline values: CDR1 LNHDA, CDR2 SQIVND (reference sequence). After removal of 8 bases from V and 4 bases from J, the junction contained 9 bases not matched to a gene. The CDR3 DNA is TGTGCCAGTGGGTCAGGGGGCGTCGGCACCGGGGAGCTGTTTTTT. Residues: CASGSGGVGTGELFF.

The J gene is TRBJ1-1, the V gene TRBV10-2; TRBD1 might be the D (5 bases). The V gene lost 4 bases and the J gene lost 6 bases, with 15 bases spanning the gap. Germline values: CDR1 WSHSY, CDR2 SAAADI. The CDR3 sequence is 14 residues long. CDR3: CASSVQGGEAEAFF. CDR3 in DNA: TGCGCCAGCAGTGTCCAGGGAGGAGAAGCTGAAGCTTTCTTT.

CDR3 DNA sequence: TGTGCCAGCAGCCCAGGACTAGCGGGAGATCACGAGCAGTACTTC. This translates into CASSPGLAGDHEQYF. The chain has TRBV5-4 and TRBJ2-7, with TRBD2 matching 13 bases. This CDR3 comprises 15 residues. The V gene end was trimmed by 4 bases and the J gene end by 5 bases; junction bases not matched to a gene: 6. Germline CDR1 is SGHNT and CDR2 is YYREEE (reference sequence).

V usage is TRBV6-1 and J usage is TRBJ1-2; tentatively, D is TRBD1 (6 bases). The CDR3 contains 14 residues. The V gene's germline CDR1 is MNHNS and CDR2 SASEGT. Trimming took 3 bases from V and 4 from J, leaving 12 bases between them. The CDR3 spells CASSDVQGIYGYTF. As DNA, the CDR3 is TGTGCCAGCAGTGATGTACAGGGAATCTATGGCTACACCTTC.

The rearrangement joins TRBV5-5 to TRBJ1-5; 8 nucleotides align to TRBD1. The CDR3 totals 17 residues. Trimming took 0 bases from V and 0 from J; bases not matched to a gene: 5. Germline lookup yields CDR1 SGHKS and CDR2 YYEKEE (reference sequence). The CDR3 DNA sequence: TGTGCCAGCAGCTTGGGGACAGGGCCATATAGCAATCAGCCCCAGCATTTT. Encoded protein: CASSLGTGPYSNQPQHF. Looking up the rest from reference TRBV5-5 and TRBJ1-5 gives the full variable domain: DAGVTQSPTHLIKTRGQQVTLRCSPISGHKSVSWYQQVLGQGPQFIFQYYEKEERGRGNFPDRFSARQFPNYSSELNVNALLLGDSALYLCASSLGTGPYSNQPQHFGDGTRLSIL.

The V gene is TRBV28, the J gene TRBJ1-2, with a possible D match to TRBD1 (5 bases). Trimming shortened V by 6 bases and J by 8 bases, and 19 bases separated the two germline ends. Germline CDR1 and CDR2: MDHEN and SYDVKM. This CDR3 is built from 14 residues. The CDR3 protein is CASSSGQGARGYTF. CDR3 in DNA: TGTGCCAGCAGCTCAGGACAAGGGGCGCGGGGCTACACCTTC.

The V and J genes are TRBV6-1 and TRBJ2-7; TRBD1 agrees at 8 bases. Germline V gene lookup returns CDR1 MNHNS and CDR2 SASEGT. CDR3 length equals 12 residues. V lost 11 bases and J lost 6; bases outside the gene matches: 9. The CDR3 loop is CAGRIGQGEQYF. CDR3 sequence (DNA): TGTGCCGGGCGAATTGGACAGGGCGAGCAGTACTTC.

The chain uses TRBV7-9 and TRBJ1-3, with 9 bases lining up with TRBD1. V shed 3 bases and J 3 bases; nucleotides not matched to a gene: 6. Germline V gene sequence: CDR1 SEHNR, CDR2 FQNEAQ (reference sequence). This CDR3 contains 16 residues. CDR3 residues: CASSFRDRVGGNTIYF. The CDR3 nucleotides are TGTGCCAGCAGCTTCCGGGACAGGGTTGGTGGAAACACCATATATTTT.

The rearrangement uses TRBV18 and TRBJ2-7, with a weak D call TRBD1 (5 bases). Trimming shortened V by 1 base and J by 6 bases, and 10 bases separated the two germline ends. CDR3 length: 13 residues. Per the germline V gene, CDR1 is KGHSH and CDR2 is LQKENI. CDR3 DNA: TGTGCCAGCTCACCACAAGCACAGGTCGAGCAGTACTTC. This encodes CASSPQAQVEQYF.

This clone was picked up one time. This sequence joins TRBV15 and TRBJ1-5; D is unclear. Germline V gene data show CDR1 as LNHNV and CDR2 as YYDKDF (reference sequence). The CDR3 is 15 residues long. V was trimmed by 0 bases and J by 2 bases, leaving 8 bases between them. The CDR3 here is CATSRDRTGNQPQHF. DNA for the CDR3: TGTGCCACCAGCAGAGATCGCACAGGCAATCAGCCCCAGCATTTT.

The rearrangement joins TRBV5-1 to TRBJ1-4; no reliable D call. Trimming pared 4 bases from V and 7 bases from J, leaving 14 bases between. Germline loops: CDR1 SGHRS, CDR2 YFSETQ. This CDR3 has 14 residues. The CDR3 reads CASSVGPSGEKLFF. CDR3 DNA: TGCGCCAGCAGCGTCGGACCTAGCGGTGAAAAACTGTTTTTT.

The CDR3 sequence is CASNRGYGTEAFF. The CDR3 coding sequence is TGTGCCAGCAACAGGGGATACGGCACTGAAGCTTTCTTT. J is TRBJ1-1 and V is TRBV5-4; 7 bases are shared with TRBD1. The J segment lost 4 bases and the V segment lost 6 bases, leaving 6 bases of the junction unmatched. CDR3 length: 13 amino acids. Germline values: CDR1 SGHNT, CDR2 YYREEE (reference sequence). The entire variable domain, with the rest obtained from reference TRBV5-4 and TRBJ1-1, is as follows: ETGVTQSPTHLIKTRGQQVTLRCSSQSGHNTVSWYQQALGQGPQFIFQYYREEENGRGNFPPRFSGLQFPNYSSELNVNALELDDSALYLCASNRGYGTEAFFGQGTRLTVV.

The V call is TRBV19, the J call TRBJ2-5, with 10 bases aligning to TRBD1. The ends lost 8 bases at V and 2 bases at J; junction bases unmatched: 8. Looked up from germline, CDR1 is LNHDA and CDR2 is SQIVND (reference sequence). The CDR3 has 15 amino acids. CDR3 nucleotides: TGTGCCAGTTCATCGGCGGGACAGGGGCAAGAGACCCAGTACTTC. Translated, it gives CASSSAGQGQETQYF.

This clone has more than one count but fewer than ten. This rearrangement joins TRBV7-3 to TRBJ1-1; the D gene is possibly TRBD1 (5 bases). The CDR3 contains 13 residues. V shed 2 bases and J shed 1 base, with 5 bases lying between them. Germline V gene lookup returns CDR1 SGHTA and CDR2 FQGTGA. CDR3 protein: CASSLDRNTEAFF. DNA for the CDR3: TGTGCCAGCAGCTTAGACAGGAACACTGAAGCTTTCTTT.

This rearrangement joins TRBV6-1 to TRBJ1-4, with D maybe TRBD1 (5 bases). From germline, CDR1 is MNHNS and CDR2 SASEGT. The V end lost 8 bases, the J end lost 7 bases, and 17 bases lay between the germline ends. The CDR3 sequence is 14 residues long. This CDR3 is CASGLREGSEKLFF. Here the CDR3 DNA reads TGTGCCAGCGGCCTTAGGGAGGGGAGTGAAAAACTGTTTTTT.

V gene TRBV27 combines with J gene TRBJ2-6, with D possibly matching TRBD1 (6 bases). The germline V gene has CDR1 MNHEY and CDR2 SMNVEV (reference sequence). CDR3 length equals 15 residues. Trimming pared 4 bases from V and 4 bases from J, leaving 11 bases between. CDR3 bases: TGTGCCAGCAGTTCCCAGGGGTACGGGGCCAACGTCCTGACTTTC. As protein: CASSSQGYGANVLTF.